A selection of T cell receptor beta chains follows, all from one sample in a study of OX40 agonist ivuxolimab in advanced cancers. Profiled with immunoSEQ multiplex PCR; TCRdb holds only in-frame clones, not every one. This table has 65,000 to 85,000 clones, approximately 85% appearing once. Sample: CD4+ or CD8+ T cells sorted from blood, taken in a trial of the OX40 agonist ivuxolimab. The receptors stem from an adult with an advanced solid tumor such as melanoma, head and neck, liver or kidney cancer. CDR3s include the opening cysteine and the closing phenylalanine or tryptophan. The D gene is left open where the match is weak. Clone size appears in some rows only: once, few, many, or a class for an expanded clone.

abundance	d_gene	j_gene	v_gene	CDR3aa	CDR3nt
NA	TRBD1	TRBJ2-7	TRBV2	CASRPTGTGAYEQYF	TGTGCCAGCAGACCCACCGGGACAGGGGCCTACGAGCAGTACTTC
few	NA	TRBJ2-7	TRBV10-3	CAISESQNYEQYF	TGTGCCATCAGTGAGTCACAGAACTACGAGCAGTACTTC
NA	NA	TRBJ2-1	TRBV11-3	CASSSRTESSYNEQFF	TGTGCCAGCAGCTCGCGGACAGAGAGCTCCTACAATGAGCAGTTCTTC
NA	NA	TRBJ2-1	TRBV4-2	CASSQDGSINEQFF	TGTGCCAGCAGCCAAGATGGTAGTATCAATGAGCAGTTCTTC
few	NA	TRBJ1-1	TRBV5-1	CASSATGQQNTEAFF	TGCGCCAGCAGCGCGACGGGACAACAGAACACTGAAGCTTTCTTT
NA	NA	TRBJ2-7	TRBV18	CASCVSGSGEQYF	TGTGCCAGCTGTGTATCAGGGTCTGGCGAGCAGTACTTC
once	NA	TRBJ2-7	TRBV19	CASSLIVGAGYEQYF	TGTGCCAGTAGCCTCATCGTCGGGGCGGGTTACGAGCAGTACTTC
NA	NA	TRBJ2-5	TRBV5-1	CASSLMRVETQYF	TGCGCCAGCAGCTTGATGAGGGTGGAGACCCAGTACTTC
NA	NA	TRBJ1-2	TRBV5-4	CASSHPNRQDLYGYTF	TGTGCCAGCAGCCACCCCAATAGACAGGACCTCTATGGCTACACCTTC
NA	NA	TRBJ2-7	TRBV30	CAWSVPGPQTGQYF	TGTGCCTGGAGTGTCCCGGGACCTCAGACAGGGCAGTACTTC
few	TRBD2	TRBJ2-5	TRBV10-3	CAISPGLVRSGETQYF	TGTGCCATCAGTCCGGGACTAGTAAGGTCCGGGGAGACCCAGTACTTC
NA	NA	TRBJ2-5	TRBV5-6	CASSFGQQETQYF	TGTGCCAGCAGCTTCGGACAGCAAGAGACCCAGTACTTC
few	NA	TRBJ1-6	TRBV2	CASSEARDRPRHF	TGTGCCAGCAGTGAAGCGCGAGACAGACCGCGCCACTTT
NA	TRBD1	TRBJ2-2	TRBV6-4	CATPRDRVSGELFF	TGTGCCACCCCACGGGACAGGGTGTCCGGGGAGCTGTTTTTT
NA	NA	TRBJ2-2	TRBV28	CASSFQGYRGSGELFF	TGTGCCAGCAGTTTTCAAGGGTATAGGGGGTCCGGGGAGCTGTTTTTT
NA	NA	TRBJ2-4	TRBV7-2	CASSLRIVGPGKNIQYF	TGTGCCAGCAGCTTGCGAATTGTTGGGCCTGGTAAAAACATTCAGTACTTC
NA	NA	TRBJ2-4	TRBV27	CASSFRGLAKNIQYF	TGTGCCAGCAGTTTCCGCGGGTTGGCCAAAAACATTCAGTACTTC
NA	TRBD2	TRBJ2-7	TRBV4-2	CASSQDSTSGGAYEQYF	TGTGCCAGCAGCCAAGATTCGACTAGCGGGGGGGCTTACGAGCAGTACTTC
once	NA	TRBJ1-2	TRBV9	CASSVAMDSWGYGYTF	TGTGCCAGCAGCGTAGCTATGGACTCATGGGGGTATGGCTACACCTTC
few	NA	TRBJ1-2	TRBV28	CASSFRPYGYTF	TGTGCCAGCAGCTTTCGACCCTATGGCTACACCTTC
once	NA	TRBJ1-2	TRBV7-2	CASSLVGGGYTF	TGTGCCAGCAGCTTAGTGGGGGGGGGCTACACCTTC
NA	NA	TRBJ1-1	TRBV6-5	CASSYSFVDNTEAFF	TGTGCCAGCAGTTACTCGTTCGTTGATAACACTGAAGCTTTCTTT
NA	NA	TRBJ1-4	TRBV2	CASSYNEKLFF	TGTGCCAGCAGTTATAATGAAAAACTGTTTTTT
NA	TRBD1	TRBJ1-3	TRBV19	CASSTFGTGGGNTIYF	TGTGCCAGTAGTACGTTCGGGACAGGCGGAGGAAACACCATATATTTT
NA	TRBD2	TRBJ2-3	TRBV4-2	CASSQMSSGGRTDTQYF	TGTGCCAGCAGCCAAATGTCTAGCGGGGGCCGAACAGATACGCAGTATTTT
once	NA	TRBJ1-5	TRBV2	CASSRDMANQPQHF	TGTGCCAGCAGCCGAGATATGGCTAATCAGCCCCAGCATTTT
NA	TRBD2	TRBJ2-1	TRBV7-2	CASSVSGRSSYNEQFF	TGTGCCAGCAGCGTTAGCGGGCGAAGCTCCTACAATGAGCAGTTCTTC
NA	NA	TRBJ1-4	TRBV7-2	CASSWDKTNEKLFF	TGTGCCAGCAGCTGGGACAAAACTAATGAAAAACTGTTTTTT
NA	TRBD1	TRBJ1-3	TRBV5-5	CASSPQGAGGNTIYF	TGTGCCAGCAGCCCACAGGGGGCAGGAGGAAACACCATATATTTT
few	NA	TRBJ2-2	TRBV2	CASTLGQSNTGELFF	TGTGCCAGCACTCTGGGGCAATCTAACACCGGGGAGCTGTTTTTT
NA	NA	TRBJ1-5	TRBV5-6	CASSFSNQPQHF	TGTGCCAGCAGCTTTAGCAATCAGCCCCAGCATTTT
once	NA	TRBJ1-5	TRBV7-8	CASSAGGNQPQHF	TGTGCCAGCAGCGCAGGGGGCAATCAGCCCCAGCATTTT
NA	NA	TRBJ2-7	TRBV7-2	CASSLAVGRGYEQYF	TGTGCCAGCAGCTTAGCAGTAGGGAGAGGCTACGAGCAGTACTTC
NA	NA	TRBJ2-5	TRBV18	CASSPSQETQYF	TGTGCCAGCTCACCATCTCAAGAGACCCAGTACTTC
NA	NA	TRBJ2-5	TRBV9	CASSVAGSLKTQYF	TGTGCCAGCAGCGTAGCTGGCAGTTTAAAGACCCAGTACTTC
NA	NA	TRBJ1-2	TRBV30	CAWKGVGIYGYTF	TGTGCCTGGAAGGGGGTTGGGATCTATGGCTACACCTTC
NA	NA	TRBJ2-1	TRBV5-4	CASSNSASSYNEQFF	TGTGCCAGCAGCAACTCAGCGAGCTCCTACAATGAGCAGTTCTTC
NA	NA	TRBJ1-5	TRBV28	CASDRPGAGQPQHF	TGTGCCAGCGACCGCCCGGGGGCAGGTCAGCCCCAGCATTTT
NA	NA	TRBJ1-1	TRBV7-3	CASSTYWTVGLTFF	TGTGCCAGCAGCACCTATTGGACTGTGGGGTTGACTTTCTTT
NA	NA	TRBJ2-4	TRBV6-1	CASSGVPVTGKNIQYF	TGTGCCAGCAGTGGGGTTCCCGTGACTGGCAAAAACATTCAGTACTTC
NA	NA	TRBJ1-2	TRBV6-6	CASSYTPGPQYGYTF	TGTGCCAGCAGTTACACTCCGGGACCGCAATATGGCTACACCTTC
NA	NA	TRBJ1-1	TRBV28	CASTRLRTGTEAFF	TGTGCCAGCACCAGACTCCGTACTGGCACTGAAGCTTTCTTT
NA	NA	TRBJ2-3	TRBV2	CASSVGAAGTDTQYF	TGTGCCAGCAGTGTAGGAGCGGCCGGCACAGATACGCAGTATTTT
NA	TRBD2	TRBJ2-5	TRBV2	CASRRGQETQYF	TGTGCCAGCAGGCGGGGGCAAGAGACCCAGTACTTC
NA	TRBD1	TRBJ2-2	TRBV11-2	CASSPRTGGPNTGELFF	TGTGCCAGCAGCCCCCGGACAGGGGGACCGAACACCGGGGAGCTGTTTTTT
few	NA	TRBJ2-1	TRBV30	CAWRSGYNEQFF	TGTGCCTGGAGGAGCGGCTACAATGAGCAGTTCTTC
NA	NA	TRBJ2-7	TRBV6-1	CASSPGPPYEQYF	TGTGCCAGCAGTCCGGGTCCTCCCTACGAGCAGTACTTC
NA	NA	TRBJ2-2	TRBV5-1	CASSLEGANTGELFF	TGCGCCAGCAGCTTGGAGGGTGCCAACACCGGGGAGCTGTTTTTT
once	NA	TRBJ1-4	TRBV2	CATMQEGSNEKLFF	TGTGCCACCATGCAGGAGGGATCTAATGAAAAACTGTTTTTT
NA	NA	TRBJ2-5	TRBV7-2	CASSLVSSQETQYF	TGTGCCAGCAGCTTAGTTAGCAGCCAAGAGACCCAGTACTTC
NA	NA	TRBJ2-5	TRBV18	CASSPQQETQYF	TGTGCCAGCTCACCTCAGCAAGAGACCCAGTACTTC